This T cell receptor beta chain was recovered during a study of shared clonotypes between healthy human individuals. Study as a whole: CD8 memory received one plate per donor, CD8 naive two, CD4 memory three and CD4 naive three.

CDR1 is GTSNPN, CDR2 SVGIG, per germline (reference sequence). The V end was cut by 0 bases, the J end by 7 bases, with 10 bases between. This CDR3 spans 13 amino acids. Produced via immunoSEQ multiplex PCR; TCRdb's table is partial and in-frame only. The sample records around 2.5 million clones, 93% being singletons. This clone has only a few counts. The identical CDR3 is also encoded by other nucleotide sequences in the sample. Sequenced: naive CD4+ T cells from PBMCs. Subset meaning: CD45RA+ positively selected. The chain has TRBV30 and TRBJ1-5; tentatively, D is TRBD1 (5 bases). The receptor was isolated from a man aged 18 to 35 in good health. Some clones in this sample may be carry-over from other donors' samples. CDR3 residues: CAWSVARDQPQHF. CDR3 DNA: TGTGCCTGGAGTGTAGCCAGGGACCAGCCCCAGCATTTT.